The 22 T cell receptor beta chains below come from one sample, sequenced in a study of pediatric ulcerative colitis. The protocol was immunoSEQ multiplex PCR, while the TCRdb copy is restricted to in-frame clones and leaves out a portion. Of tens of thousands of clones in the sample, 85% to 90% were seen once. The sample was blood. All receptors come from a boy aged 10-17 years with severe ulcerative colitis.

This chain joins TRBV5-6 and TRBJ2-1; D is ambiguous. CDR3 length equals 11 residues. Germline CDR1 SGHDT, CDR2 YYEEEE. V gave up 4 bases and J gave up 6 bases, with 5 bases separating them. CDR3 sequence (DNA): TGTGCCAGCAGCGCCGCCAATGAGCAGTTCTTC. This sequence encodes CASSAANEQFF.

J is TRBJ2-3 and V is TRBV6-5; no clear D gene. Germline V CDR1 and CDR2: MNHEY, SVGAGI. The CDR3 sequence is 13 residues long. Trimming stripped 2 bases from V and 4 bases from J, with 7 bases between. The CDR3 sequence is CASSYASSDTQYF. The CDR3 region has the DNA TGTGCCAGCAGTTACGCTAGTTCAGATACGCAGTATTTT.

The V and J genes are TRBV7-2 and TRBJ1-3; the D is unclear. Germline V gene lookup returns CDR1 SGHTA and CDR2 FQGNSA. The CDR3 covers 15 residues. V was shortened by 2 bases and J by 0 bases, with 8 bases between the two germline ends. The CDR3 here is CASSLTASSGNTIYF. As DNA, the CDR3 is TGTGCCAGCAGCTTAACGGCGAGCTCTGGAAACACCATATATTTT.

The CDR3: CASSSHREGNQPQHF. In nucleotides, the CDR3 is TGTGCCAGCAGCTCCCATCGGGAAGGGAATCAGCCCCAGCATTTT. The chain recombines TRBV6-5 with TRBJ1-5, with D hard to call. Germline assignment: CDR1 MNHEY and CDR2 SVGAGI. The CDR3 has 15 amino acids. With 6 bases removed from V and 4 bases from J, the gap between germline ends came to 16 bases.

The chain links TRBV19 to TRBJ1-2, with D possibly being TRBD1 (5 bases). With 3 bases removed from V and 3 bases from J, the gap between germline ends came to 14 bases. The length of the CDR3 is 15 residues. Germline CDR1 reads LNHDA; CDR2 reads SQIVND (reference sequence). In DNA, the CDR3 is TGTGCCAGTAGTATGGCCCACGGGGGTCACTATGGCTACACCTTC. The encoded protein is CASSMAHGGHYGYTF.

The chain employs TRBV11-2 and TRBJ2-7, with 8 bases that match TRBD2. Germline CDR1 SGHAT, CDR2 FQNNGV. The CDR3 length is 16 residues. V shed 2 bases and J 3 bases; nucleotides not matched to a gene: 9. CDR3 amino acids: CASSLLAGLSYYEQYF. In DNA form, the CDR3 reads TGTGCCAGCAGCTTACTAGCGGGCCTGTCCTACTACGAGCAGTACTTC.

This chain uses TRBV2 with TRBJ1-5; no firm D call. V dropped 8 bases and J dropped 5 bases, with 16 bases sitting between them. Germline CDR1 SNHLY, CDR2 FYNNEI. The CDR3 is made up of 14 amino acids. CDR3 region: CASAQDPIYQPQHF. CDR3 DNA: TGTGCCAGCGCGCAGGACCCGATTTATCAGCCCCAGCATTTT.

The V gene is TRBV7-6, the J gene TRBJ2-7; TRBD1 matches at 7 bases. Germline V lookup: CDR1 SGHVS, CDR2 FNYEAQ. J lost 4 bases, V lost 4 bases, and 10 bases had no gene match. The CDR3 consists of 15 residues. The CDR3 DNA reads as TGTGCCAGCAGCTCAACCCCCGGGACAGCTTACGAGCAGTACTTC. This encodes CASSSTPGTAYEQYF.

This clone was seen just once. The CDR3 nucleotides are TGTGCCAGCAGCTCGACTAGCGGGAGTTGGAATGAGCAGTTCTTC. Its translation is CASSSTSGSWNEQFF. The genes are TRBV7-2 and TRBJ2-1; TRBD2 matches at 12 bases. V lost 4 bases and J lost 7; bases outside the gene matches: 5. Germline V gene sequence: CDR1 SGHTA, CDR2 FQGNSA. The CDR3 has 15 amino acids.

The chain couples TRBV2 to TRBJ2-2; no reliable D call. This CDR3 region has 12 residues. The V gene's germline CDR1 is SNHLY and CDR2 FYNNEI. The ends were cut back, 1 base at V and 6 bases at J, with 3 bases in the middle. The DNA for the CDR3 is TGTGCCAGCAGTGAAGTCCCCGGGGAGCTGTTTTTT. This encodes CASSEVPGELFF.

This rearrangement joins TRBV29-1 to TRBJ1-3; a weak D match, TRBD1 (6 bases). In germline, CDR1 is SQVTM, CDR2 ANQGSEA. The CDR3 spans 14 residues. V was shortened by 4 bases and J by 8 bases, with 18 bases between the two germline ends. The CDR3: CSVVIPRDMDTIYF. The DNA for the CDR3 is TGCAGCGTTGTAATTCCCAGGGACATGGACACCATATATTTT.

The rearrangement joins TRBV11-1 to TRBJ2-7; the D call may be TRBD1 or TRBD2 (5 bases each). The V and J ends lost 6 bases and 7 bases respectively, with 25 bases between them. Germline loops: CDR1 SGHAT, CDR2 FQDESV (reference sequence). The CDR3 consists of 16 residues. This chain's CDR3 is CASSPWGSSIPGEQYF. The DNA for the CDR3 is TGTGCCAGCAGTCCTTGGGGGAGCTCGATACCGGGTGAGCAGTACTTC. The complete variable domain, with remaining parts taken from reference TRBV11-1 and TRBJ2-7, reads EAEVAQSPRYKITEKSQAVAFWCDPISGHATLYWYRQILGQGPELLVQFQDESVVDDSQLPKDRFSAERLKGVDSTLKIQPAELGDSAMYLCASSPWGSSIPGEQYFGPGTRLTVT.

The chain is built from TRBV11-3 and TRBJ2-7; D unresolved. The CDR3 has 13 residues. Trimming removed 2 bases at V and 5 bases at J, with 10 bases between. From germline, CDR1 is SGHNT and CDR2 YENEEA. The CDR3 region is CASSLYSGDEQYF. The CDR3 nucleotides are TGTGCCAGCAGCTTATACTCGGGTGACGAGCAGTACTTC.

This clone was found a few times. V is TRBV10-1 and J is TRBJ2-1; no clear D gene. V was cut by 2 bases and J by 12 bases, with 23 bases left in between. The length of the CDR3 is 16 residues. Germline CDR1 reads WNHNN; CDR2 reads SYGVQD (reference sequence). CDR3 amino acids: CASSESGTEPLGLQFF. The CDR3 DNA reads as TGCGCCAGCAGTGAGAGTGGCACAGAGCCCTTGGGGTTGCAGTTCTTC.

CDR3 protein: CASGGPSGVSYEQYF. The CDR3 DNA follows: TGTGCCAGCGGAGGGCCTAGCGGGGTGTCCTACGAGCAGTACTTC. The J gene is TRBJ2-7, the V gene TRBV5-6, with 9 bases that match TRBD2. Germline V gives CDR1 SGHDT, CDR2 YYEEEE. Trimming at V came to 7 bases and at J to 1 base, leaving 9 bases not matched to a gene. CDR3 length equals 15 residues.

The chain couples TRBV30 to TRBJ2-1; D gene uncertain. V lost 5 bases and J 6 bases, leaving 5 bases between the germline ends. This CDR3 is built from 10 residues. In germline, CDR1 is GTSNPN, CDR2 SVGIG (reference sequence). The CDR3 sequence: CAWGSNEQFF. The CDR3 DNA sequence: TGTGCCTGGGGAAGCAATGAGCAGTTCTTC.

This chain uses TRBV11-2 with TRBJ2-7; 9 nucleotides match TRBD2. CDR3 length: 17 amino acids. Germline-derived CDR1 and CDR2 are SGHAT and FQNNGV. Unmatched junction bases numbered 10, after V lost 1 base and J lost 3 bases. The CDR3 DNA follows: TGTGCCAGCAGCTTAGGGGGGGCAGCGGGAGGTATCTACGAGCAGTACTTC. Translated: CASSLGGAAGGIYEQYF.

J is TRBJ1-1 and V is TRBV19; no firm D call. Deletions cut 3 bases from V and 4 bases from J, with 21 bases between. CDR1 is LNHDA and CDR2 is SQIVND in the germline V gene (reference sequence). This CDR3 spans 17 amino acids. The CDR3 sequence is CASSMGKNYWMGTEAFF. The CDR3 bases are TGTGCCAGTAGTATGGGGAAAAATTATTGGATGGGCACTGAAGCTTTCTTT. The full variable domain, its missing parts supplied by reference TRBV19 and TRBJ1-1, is DGGITQSPKYLFRKEGQNVTLSCEQNLNHDAMYWYRQDPGQGLRLIYYSQIVNDFQKGDIAEGYSVSREKKESFPLTVTSAQKNPTAFYLCASSMGKNYWMGTEAFFGQGTRLTVV.

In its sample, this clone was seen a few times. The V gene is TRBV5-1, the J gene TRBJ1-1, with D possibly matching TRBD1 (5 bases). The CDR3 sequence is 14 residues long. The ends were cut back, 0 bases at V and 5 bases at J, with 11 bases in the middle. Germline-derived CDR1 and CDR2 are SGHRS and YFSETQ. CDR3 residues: CASSLGQTKTEAFF. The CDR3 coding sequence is TGCGCCAGCAGCTTGGGACAGACAAAGACTGAAGCTTTCTTT.

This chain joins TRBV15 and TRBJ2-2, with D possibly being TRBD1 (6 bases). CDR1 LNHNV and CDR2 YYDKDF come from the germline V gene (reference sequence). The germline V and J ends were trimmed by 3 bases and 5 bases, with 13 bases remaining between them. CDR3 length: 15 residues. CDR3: CATSRGPGVTGELFF. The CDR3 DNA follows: TGTGCCACCAGCAGGGGGCCAGGGGTTACCGGGGAGCTGTTTTTT.

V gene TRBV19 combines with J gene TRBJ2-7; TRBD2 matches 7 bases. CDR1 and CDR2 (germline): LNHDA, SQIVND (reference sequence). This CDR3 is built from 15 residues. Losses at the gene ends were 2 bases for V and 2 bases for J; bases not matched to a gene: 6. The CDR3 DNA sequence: TGTGCCAGTAGTATACTCGGGGGAGGGACCTACGAGCAGTACTTC. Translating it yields CASSILGGGTYEQYF.

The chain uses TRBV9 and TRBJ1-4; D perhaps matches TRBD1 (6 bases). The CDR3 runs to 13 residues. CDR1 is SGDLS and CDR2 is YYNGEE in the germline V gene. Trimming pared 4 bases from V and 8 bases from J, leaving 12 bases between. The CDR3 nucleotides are TGTGCCAGCAGCACAGGGTCAGGGGAAAAACTGTTTTTT. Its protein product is CASSTGSGEKLFF.